This T cell receptor (beta chain) is drawn from a study of Graves' ophthalmopathy and Graves' hyperthyroidism. General study findings and limits: Ophthalmopathy and stable hyperthyroidism were discriminated by a 13-signature model, with around 88% sensitivity and nearly 84% specificity. Ophthalmopathy progression was predicted by the model at 60% to 71% sensitivity and 72% to 80% specificity.

The authors amplified TCR beta CDR3 regions, and they did so from RNA transcripts for repertoire sequencing. An opening RT-PCR round employed HTBI primers and preceded a second-round multiplex PCR. TCRdb re-called the multiplex PCR reads with MiXCR, one entry per CDR3 protein. Of over 650,000 distinct CDR3 sequences listed, 35% to 45% are singletons. The CDR3 sequence is 15 residues long. Germline CDR1 reads SEHNR; CDR2 reads FQNEAQ (reference sequence). The study excluded patients with other autoimmune diseases, uncontrolled infections, pregnancy or lactation. PBMCs stemmed from approximately 9.7 ml of fresh peripheral blood. Concerning this clonotype: Its cognate antigen is unknown. A much larger clone differs by one base, so this may be a read error.

Sequencing was performed on peripheral blood. This receptor was obtained from an adult man with Graves' ophthalmopathy. The rearrangement links TRBV7-9 to TRBJ2-5; TRBD2 is a possible D gene (6 bases). The CDR3 loop reads CAGSLSVADQETQYF. CDR3 coding DNA: TGTGCCGGCAGCTTATCTGTAGCGGACCAAGAGACCCAGTACTTC.